This T cell receptor (beta chain) emerged from a study of shared clonotypes between healthy human individuals. Positively selected for CCR7, the CD45RO-negative cells used as naive CD8 cells excluded terminally differentiated effector memory CD45RA+ cells. This CDR3 comprises 18 residues. CDR1 MRHNA and CDR2 SNTAGT come from the germline V gene. With 0 bases clipped from V and 5 bases from J, the junction kept 12 bases outside the gene matches. Here immunoSEQ multiplex PCR was the method, and the copy in TCRdb shows in-frame clones only, minus some. The profile covers about 1,900,000 clones, with about 94% appearing a single time and 0.9% to 1.5% taken by the ten largest.

This sequence originates from a man younger than 35 in good health. The chain recombines TRBV6-4 with TRBJ1-5; 8 bases align to TRBD1. Sequenced material: naive CD8+ T cells sorted from blood. The CDR3 loop reads CASSDSNRQGLAHQPQHF. The DNA for the CDR3 is TGTGCCAGCAGTGACTCAAATAGACAGGGGTTAGCTCATCAGCCCCAGCATTTT.